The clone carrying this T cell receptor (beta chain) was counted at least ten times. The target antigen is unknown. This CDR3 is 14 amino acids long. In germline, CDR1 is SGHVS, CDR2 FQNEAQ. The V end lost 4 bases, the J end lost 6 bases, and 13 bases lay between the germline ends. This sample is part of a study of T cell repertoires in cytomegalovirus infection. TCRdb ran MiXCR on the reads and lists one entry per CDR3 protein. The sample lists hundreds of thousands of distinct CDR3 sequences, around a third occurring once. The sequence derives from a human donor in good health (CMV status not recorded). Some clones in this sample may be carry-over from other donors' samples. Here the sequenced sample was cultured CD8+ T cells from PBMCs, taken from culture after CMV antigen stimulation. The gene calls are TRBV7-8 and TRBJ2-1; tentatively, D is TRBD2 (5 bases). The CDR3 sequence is CASSSTDFPNEQFF. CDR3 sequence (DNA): TGTGCCAGCAGCTCAACGGACTTCCCCAATGAGCAGTTCTTC.